These 32 T cell receptor beta chains were all obtained from the same sample, sequenced in a study of shared clonotypes between healthy human individuals. Sequenced by immunoSEQ multiplex PCR; TCRdb stores in-frame clones only, minus some. The top ten hold around 16% of the sample, which has some 92,000 clones, about 45% seen once. The sequencing sample was made of PBMCs. The origin of the receptors is a woman between 40 and 50 years old in good health. Some clones in this sample may be carry-over from other donors' samples.

This clone was seen a handful of times. The V gene is TRBV9, the J gene TRBJ2-5; 14 nucleotides align to TRBD2. The J call is uncertain, as TRBJ2-7 better fits the DNA end. Germline V lookup: CDR1 SGDLS, CDR2 YYNGEE. The CDR3 extends over 17 amino acids. The CDR3 sequence: CASSPKRTSGRSYEQYF. The CDR3 DNA reads TGTGCCAGCAGCCCCAAAAGGACTAGCGGGAGGTCCTACGAGCAGTACTTC.

Remarks on this clone: Other DNA sequences from this sample encode an identical CDR3 as well. This chain links TRBV9 with TRBJ1-1; a possible D gene is TRBD1 (6 bases). The V gene lost 0 bases and the J gene lost 2 bases, with 14 bases spanning the gap. Germline values: CDR1 SGDLS, CDR2 YYNGEE. The CDR3 extends over 16 amino acids. The DNA for the CDR3 is TGTGCCAGCAGCGTAGGAGAGGGACACCGAAACACTGAAGCTTTCTTT. Protein product: CASSVGEGHRNTEAFF.

This clone has just a few counts. The CDR3 spells CASSLSINQPQHF. The CDR3 nucleotides read TGTGCCAGCAGCCTGTCGATTAATCAGCCCCAGCATTTT. This rearrangement joins TRBV9 to TRBJ1-5; no definite D call. The CDR3 is 13 amino acids. The V end was cut by 4 bases, the J end by 4 bases, with 9 bases between. CDR1 is SGDLS and CDR2 is YYNGEE in the germline V gene.

The chain uses TRBV29-1 and TRBJ2-1, with D unclear. This CDR3 comprises 11 residues. The germline gives CDR1 SQVTM, CDR2 ANQGSEA. V lost 3 bases and J lost 4, with 4 bases in between. The CDR3 spells CSVEQYNEQFF. DNA for the CDR3: TGCAGCGTTGAGCAGTACAATGAGCAGTTCTTC.

The CDR3: CASSLGGQGEGYEQYF. The CDR3 bases are TGTGCCAGCAGCTTAGGCGGACAGGGCGAGGGCTACGAGCAGTACTTC. This chain joins TRBV7-3 and TRBJ2-7, with 8 bases matching TRBD1. V shed 2 bases, J shed 3 bases, and the junction held 9 bases outside the gene matches. This CDR3 has 16 residues. Germline assignment: CDR1 SGHTA and CDR2 FQGTGA.

Relative to its sample, this clone is large. The CDR3 here is CASSEGAGGWYNEQFF. The DNA for the CDR3 is TGTGCCAGCAGTGAGGGGGCGGGAGGGTGGTACAATGAGCAGTTCTTC. The chain uses TRBV25-1 and TRBJ2-1; the match to TRBD2 covers 9 bases. The CDR3 runs 16 residues. Germline V gene data show CDR1 as MGHDK and CDR2 as SYGVNS. J was trimmed by 4 bases and V by 3 bases; bases with no gene match: 7.

This chain links TRBV5-4 with TRBJ2-1; a possible D gene is TRBD2 (5 bases). The V and J ends lost 8 bases and 0 bases respectively, with 9 bases between them. Germline V gene data show CDR1 as SGHNT and CDR2 as YYREEE (reference sequence). The CDR3 runs 13 residues. The CDR3 coding sequence is TGTGCCAGAAGCGGAAGCTCCTACAATGAGCAGTTCTTC. It encodes CARSGSSYNEQFF.

As regards this clone: The junction and the germline gene differ at one end; a read error may be behind it. This same CDR3 is encoded by further DNA sequences in the sample. This sequence joins TRBV27 and TRBJ2-5, with 13 nucleotides matching TRBD2. This CDR3 has 16 amino acids. The V gene's germline CDR1 is MNHEY and CDR2 SMNVEV (reference sequence). The CDR3: CASSLLAGGLRETQYF. The CDR3 nucleotides read TGCGCCAGCAGTTTACTAGCGGGAGGGCTGCGAGAGACCCAGTACTTC.

As regards this clone: This sample also contains other DNA sequences that code for the same CDR3. V gene TRBV28 combines with J gene TRBJ2-4, with D possibly being TRBD1 (6 bases). In germline, CDR1 is MDHEN, CDR2 SYDVKM. The V end was cut by 5 bases, the J end by 0 bases, with 23 bases between. The CDR3 is 19 amino acids. As DNA, the CDR3 is TGTGCCAGCAGTCGATGGGGACACGAACCCGGACTAGCCAAAAACATTCAGTACTTC. Residues: CASSRWGHEPGLAKNIQYF.

In its sample, this clone was seen a few times. The CDR3 ends on some other residue instead of the conserved phenylalanine or tryptophan, so this is likely a read error. The genes are TRBV7-9 and TRBJ1-5; D is undetermined. The germline V gene has CDR1 SEHNR and CDR2 FQNEAQ (reference sequence). The ends were cut back, 1 base at V and 3 bases at J, with 4 bases in the middle. CDR3 length: 13 amino acids. The CDR3 is CASSLGTNQPQHS. CDR3 DNA: TGTGCCAGCAGCTTAGGCACCAATCAGCCCCAGCATTCT.

There are many counts of this clone. The chain couples TRBV5-1 to TRBJ1-4; a weak D match, TRBD1 (5 bases). CDR3 size: 14 residues. The V end was cut by 4 bases, the J end by 8 bases, with 15 bases between. In germline, CDR1 is SGHRS, CDR2 YFSETQ. The CDR3 DNA reads TGCGCCAGCAGCCCCGGACAAGGCAGAGAAAAACTGTTTTTT. Residues: CASSPGQGREKLFF. Looking up the rest from reference TRBV5-1 and TRBJ1-4 gives the full variable domain: KAGVTQTPRYLIKTRGQQVTLSCSPISGHRSVSWYQQTPGQGLQFLFEYFSETQRNKGNFPGRFSGRQFSNSRSEMNVSTLELGDSALYLCASSPGQGREKLFFGSGTQLSVL.

The rearrangement links TRBV7-2 to TRBJ2-5; possibly TRBD1 for D (6 bases). Between the trimmed V and J ends, which lost 2 bases and 3 bases, there was a span of 13 bases. Looked up from germline, CDR1 is SGHTA and CDR2 is FQGNSA. This CDR3 has 15 amino acids. The CDR3 region is CASSLQGGEKETQYF. The DNA for the CDR3 is TGTGCCAGCAGCTTACAAGGGGGTGAGAAAGAGACCCAGTACTTC.

The rearrangement joins TRBV7-3 to TRBJ2-6, with no clear D. V was shortened by 5 bases and J by 4 bases, with 6 bases between the two germline ends. Germline assignment: CDR1 SGHTA and CDR2 FQGTGA. The length of the CDR3 is 13 residues. The CDR3 bases are TGTGCCAGCAGCATTACAGGGGCCAACGTCCTGACTTTC. Translated, it gives CASSITGANVLTF.

Details on this clone: At one boundary the junction diverges from the germline segment, which might be a read error. The J gene is TRBJ1-5, the V gene TRBV5-4, with 7 bases lining up with TRBD1. This CDR3 spans 13 amino acids. CDR1 is SGHNT, CDR2 YYREEE, per germline (reference sequence). The CDR3 sequence is CASRYKSAGTEHF. For the CDR3, the DNA is TGCGCCAGCAGGTATAAATCTGCCGGGACAGAACATTTT.

In this sample, this clone turned up once. The chain carries TRBV7-8 and TRBJ2-2; the D gene is possibly TRBD1 (6 bases). In germline, CDR1 is SGHVS, CDR2 FQNEAQ. Trimming left V 6 bases short and J 3 bases short, with 17 bases between. The CDR3 consists of 16 residues. The CDR3 loop is CASRVKTGQDTGELFF. CDR3 nucleotides: TGTGCCAGCAGGGTAAAAACAGGGCAGGACACCGGGGAGCTGTTTTTT.

The V and J genes are TRBV29-1 and TRBJ2-3; D remains unclear. The CDR3 is made up of 13 amino acids. The germline V gene encodes CDR1 SQVTM and CDR2 ANQGSEA. V was clipped by 3 bases and J by 1 base, with 8 bases between them. The CDR3 region is CSVDTEGTDTQYF. In DNA form, the CDR3 reads TGCAGCGTTGACACAGAAGGCACAGATACGCAGTATTTT.

Turning to this clone: The same CDR3 also results from other DNA sequences found in this sample. V gene TRBV7-9 combines with J gene TRBJ2-1, with 7 bases identical to TRBD2. CDR3 length equals 16 residues. V trimming: 5 bases; J trimming: 2 bases; junction bases outside the gene matches: 9. Germline CDR1 is SEHNR and CDR2 is FQNEAQ (reference sequence). CDR3 in amino acids: CASSPRGGSAYNEQFF. For the CDR3, the DNA is TGTGCCAGCAGCCCAAGGGGCGGGAGCGCCTACAATGAGCAGTTCTTC.

This chain joins TRBV9 and TRBJ2-4, with TRBD2 identical over 7 bases. Germline-derived CDR1 and CDR2 are SGDLS and YYNGEE. This CDR3 has 14 amino acids. J was trimmed by 7 bases and V by 4 bases; bases with no gene match: 8. The CDR3 bases are TGTGCCAGCAGCCCCCATCCCGGGGGGAACATTCAGTACTTC. Translation: CASSPHPGGNIQYF.

On this clone itself: With only one base between it and a far larger clone, this is likely a read error. The same CDR3 is also encoded by other DNA sequences in this sample. V is TRBV5-1 and J is TRBJ1-1, with 7 bases aligning to TRBD1. Germline V gene lookup returns CDR1 SGHRS and CDR2 YFSETQ. This CDR3 is built from 15 residues. The DNA for the CDR3 is TGTGCCAGTTCGGGGACAGAATCGTGGAGCACTGAAGCTTTCTTT. This sequence encodes CASSGTESWSTEAFF. The full variable domain, in which reference TRBV5-1 and TRBJ1-1 provide the parts outside the CDR3, is KAGVTQTPRYLIKTRGQQVTLSCSPISGHRSVSWYQQTPGQGLQFLFEYFSETQRNKGNFPGRFSGRQFSNSRSEMNVSTLELGDSALYLCASSGTESWSTEAFFGQGTRLTVV.

This clone has only one observation. The J gene is TRBJ2-1, the V gene TRBV6-6; D is undetermined. The CDR3 totals 12 residues. CDR1 and CDR2 from the germline V gene are MNHNY and SVGAGI (reference sequence). V was cut by 5 bases and J by 9 bases, with 11 bases left in between. CDR3: CASSIGLGEQFF. Here the CDR3 DNA reads TGTGCCAGCAGTATCGGTCTGGGTGAGCAGTTCTTC.

Only a few counts were recorded for this clone. The J gene is TRBJ1-6, the V gene TRBV10-3, with D possibly matching TRBD1 (6 bases). Trimming took 0 bases from V and 5 from J, leaving 14 bases between them. The CDR3 totals 17 residues. In germline, CDR1 is ENHRY, CDR2 SYGVKD. Here the CDR3 reads CAISESTYRAHNSPLHF. The CDR3 DNA reads TGTGCCATCAGTGAGTCAACCTACAGGGCCCATAATTCACCCCTCCACTTT.

V gene TRBV30 combines with J gene TRBJ2-3; the match to TRBD2 covers 14 bases. Germline CDR1 reads GTSNPN; CDR2 reads SVGIG (reference sequence). V lost 0 bases, J lost 1 base, and 15 bases stayed unmatched. This CDR3 region has 21 residues. CDR3 sequence reads: CAWSVRWGLAGDLGGTDTQYF. CDR3 nucleotides: TGTGCCTGGAGTGTACGTTGGGGACTAGCGGGAGACCTAGGGGGCACAGATACGCAGTATTTT.

The V and J genes are TRBV27 and TRBJ2-5; TRBD2 matches at 9 bases. The CDR3 spans 15 residues. V dropped 6 bases and J dropped 4; count of bases not matched to a gene: 9. Germline V CDR1 and CDR2: MNHEY, SMNVEV (reference sequence). The CDR3 region has the DNA TGTGCCAGCAGCCCCGGTAGCGGGAGATCAGAGACCCAGTACTTC. It specifies CASSPGSGRSETQYF.

This clone came up many times. The J gene is TRBJ2-3, the V gene TRBV7-3; D uncertain. The germline V gene has CDR1 SGHTA and CDR2 FQGTGA. This CDR3 comprises 13 residues. V was clipped by 6 bases and J by 2 bases, with 9 bases between them. The CDR3 DNA reads as TGTGCCAGCAGTGAGGCATTCACAGATACGCAGTATTTT. It yields the protein CASSEAFTDTQYF.

Ten or more counts support this clone. This specimen includes other DNA sequences encoding the same CDR3. The chain has TRBV9 and TRBJ2-5, with D perhaps matching TRBD1 (5 bases). CDR1 is SGDLS and CDR2 is YYNGEE in the germline V gene. CDR3 length equals 14 residues. The V end lost 2 bases, the J end lost 1 base, and 9 bases lay between the germline ends. The CDR3 loop reads CASSVDRTQETQYF. The CDR3 nucleotides read TGTGCCAGCAGCGTCGACAGAACCCAAGAGACCCAGTACTTC.

This clone was observed a few times. The rearrangement joins TRBV15 to TRBJ2-7; 13 nucleotides agree with TRBD2. CDR3 length: 15 amino acids. Losses at the gene ends were 5 bases for V and 2 bases for J; bases not matched to a gene: 3. Germline V lookup: CDR1 LNHNV, CDR2 YYDKDF (reference sequence). The CDR3 here is CATSGGLAGAYEQYF. The CDR3 nucleotides read TGTGCCACCAGCGGAGGACTAGCGGGAGCCTACGAGCAGTACTTC.

This clone was counted only a few times. The chain couples TRBV5-1 to TRBJ1-2; no clear D. The V and J ends lost 0 bases and 1 base respectively, with 19 bases between them. Germline assignment: CDR1 SGHRS and CDR2 YFSETQ. There are 18 residues in the CDR3. In DNA form, the CDR3 reads TGCGCCAGCAGCTTGGCGGGCCAGCAAAGACCCATTAACTATGGCTACACCTTC. Translated: CASSLAGQQRPINYGYTF.

The table lists this clone with many counts. V is TRBV5-6 and J is TRBJ2-7; a possible D gene is TRBD1 (6 bases). Between the trimmed V and J ends, which lost 0 bases and 3 bases, there was a span of 16 bases. CDR3 size: 16 residues. Germline V CDR1 and CDR2: SGHDT, YYEEEE. CDR3 in amino acids: CASSLAPGTNLYEQYF. The DNA for the CDR3 is TGTGCCAGCAGCTTGGCCCCCGGGACAAACCTCTACGAGCAGTACTTC.

The genes are TRBV4-2 and TRBJ2-2, with D perhaps TRBD1 (5 bases). Looked up from germline, CDR1 is LGHNA and CDR2 is YNFKEQ. This CDR3 is built from 18 residues. V dropped 6 bases and J dropped 0 bases, with 20 bases sitting between them. CDR3 loop: CASRPVLGAKANTGELFF. The CDR3 region has the DNA TGTGCCAGCAGGCCCGTCCTTGGGGCTAAAGCGAACACCGGGGAGCTGTTTTTT.

This chain connects TRBV11-2 to TRBJ1-6; the match to TRBD1 covers 8 bases. The CDR3 extends over 14 amino acids. Germline assignment: CDR1 SGHAT and CDR2 FQNNGV. V was clipped by 3 bases and J by 8 bases; unmatched bases: 3. The CDR3 region is CASSLGTGYSPLHF. The CDR3 DNA reads as TGTGCCAGCAGCTTGGGGACAGGATATTCACCCCTCCACTTT.

The sample holds many counts of this clone. The chain recombines TRBV19 with TRBJ2-1; 7 nucleotides align to TRBD1. The CDR3 totals 14 residues. Germline V gene lookup returns CDR1 LNHDA and CDR2 SQIVND (reference sequence). V shed 1 base, J shed 6 bases, and the junction held 3 bases outside the gene matches. The CDR3 nucleotides read TGTGCCAGTAGTATAGGGACAGGTCTCAATGAGCAGTTCTTC. Residues: CASSIGTGLNEQFF.

The chain is built from TRBV6-5 and TRBJ2-7, with D tentatively TRBD1 (7 bases). V shed 2 bases and J shed 5 bases, with 16 bases lying between them. Germline assignment: CDR1 MNHEY and CDR2 SVGAGI. There are 15 residues in the CDR3. The CDR3, as DNA: TGTGCCAGCAGTTACGCGGGACAGTATCTAAACGAGCAGTACTTC. This encodes CASSYAGQYLNEQYF.